Reported below is one TCR beta chain. Its antigen is undetermined. TCRdb keeps only in-frame clones here, not all; method: immunoSEQ multiplex PCR. The repertoire consists of 95,000 to 100,000 clones, with roughly four fifths occurring once and the leading ten covering over 1.1%. V was trimmed by 1 base and J by 7 bases, leaving 17 bases between them. In germline, CDR1 is MNHNS, CDR2 SASEGT. The CDR3 length is 15 residues. This sample was taken from a study of OX40 agonist ivuxolimab in advanced cancers. General study results and limits: Expanded clones tended on average to be more numerous among CD8+ T cells than CD4+.

This clonotype originated in an adult with an advanced solid tumor such as melanoma, head and neck, liver or kidney cancer. The starting material was CD4+ or CD8+ T cells sorted from blood, obtained in a trial of the OX40 agonist ivuxolimab. The chain combines TRBV6-1 with TRBJ2-7, with D possibly called TRBD1 or TRBD2 (5 bases each). CDR3 DNA sequence: TGTGCCAGCAGTGAAGGGCGGCAGGGAGCGCGGGAGCAGTACTTC. This encodes CASSEGRQGAREQYF.